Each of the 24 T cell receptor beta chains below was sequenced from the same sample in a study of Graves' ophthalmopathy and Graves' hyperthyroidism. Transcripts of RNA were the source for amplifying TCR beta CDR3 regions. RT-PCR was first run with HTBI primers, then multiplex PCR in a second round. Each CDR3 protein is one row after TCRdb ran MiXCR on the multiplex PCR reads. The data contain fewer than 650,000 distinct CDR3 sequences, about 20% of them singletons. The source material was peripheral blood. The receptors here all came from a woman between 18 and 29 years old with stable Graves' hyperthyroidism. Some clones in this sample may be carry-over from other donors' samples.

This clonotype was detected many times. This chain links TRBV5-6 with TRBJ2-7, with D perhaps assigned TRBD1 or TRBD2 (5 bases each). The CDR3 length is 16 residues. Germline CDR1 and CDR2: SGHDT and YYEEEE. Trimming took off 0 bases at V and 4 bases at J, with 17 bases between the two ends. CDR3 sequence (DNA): TGTGCCAGCAGCTTGGTGTCCTTCGGTGAGGGGTACGAGCAGTACTTC. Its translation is CASSLVSFGEGYEQYF.

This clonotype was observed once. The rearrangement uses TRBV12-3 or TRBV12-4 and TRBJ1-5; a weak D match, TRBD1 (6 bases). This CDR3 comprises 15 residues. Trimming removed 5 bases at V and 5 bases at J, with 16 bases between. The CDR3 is CASSPPGQLYQPQHF. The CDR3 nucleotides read TGTGCCAGCAGTCCGCCCGGACAGCTATATCAGCCCCAGCATTTT.

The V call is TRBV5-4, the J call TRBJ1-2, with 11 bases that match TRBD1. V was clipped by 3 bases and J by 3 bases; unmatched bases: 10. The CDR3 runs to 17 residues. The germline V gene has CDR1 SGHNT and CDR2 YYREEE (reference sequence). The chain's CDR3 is CASSSGDRGIGHYGYTF. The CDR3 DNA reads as TGTGCCAGCAGCTCGGGGGACAGGGGGATCGGTCACTATGGCTACACCTTC.

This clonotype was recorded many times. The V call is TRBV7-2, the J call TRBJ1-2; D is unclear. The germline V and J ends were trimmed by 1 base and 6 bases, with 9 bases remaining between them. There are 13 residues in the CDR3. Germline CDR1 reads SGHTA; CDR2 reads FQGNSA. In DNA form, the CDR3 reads TGTGCCAGCAGCTTAGGTCCCGGGAATGGCTACACCTTC. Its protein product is CASSLGPGNGYTF.

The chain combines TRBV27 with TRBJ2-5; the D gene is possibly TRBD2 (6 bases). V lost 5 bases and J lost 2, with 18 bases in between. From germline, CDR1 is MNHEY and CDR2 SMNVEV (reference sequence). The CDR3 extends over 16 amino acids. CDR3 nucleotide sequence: TGTGCCAGCAGTCCGCGTCTCGGGACTTTGCAAGAGACCCAGTACTTC. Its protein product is CASSPRLGTLQETQYF.

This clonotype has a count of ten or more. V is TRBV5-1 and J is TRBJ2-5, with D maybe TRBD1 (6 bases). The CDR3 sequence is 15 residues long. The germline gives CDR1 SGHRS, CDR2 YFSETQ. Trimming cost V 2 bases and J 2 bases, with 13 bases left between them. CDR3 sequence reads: CASSLGGRNQETQYF. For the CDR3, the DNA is TGCGCCAGCAGCTTAGGGGGACGGAATCAAGAGACCCAGTACTTC.

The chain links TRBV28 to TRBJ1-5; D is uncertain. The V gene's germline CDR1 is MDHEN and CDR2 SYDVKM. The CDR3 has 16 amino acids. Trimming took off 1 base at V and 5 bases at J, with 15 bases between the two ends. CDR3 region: CASSLFEQRAHQPQHF. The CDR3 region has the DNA TGTGCCAGCAGTTTATTCGAACAGCGCGCCCATCAGCCCCAGCATTTT. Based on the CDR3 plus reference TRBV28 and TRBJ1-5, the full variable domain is DVKVTQSSRYLVKRTGEKVFLECVQDMDHENMFWYRQDPGLGLRLIYFSYDVKMKEKGDIPEGYSVSREKKERFSLILESASTNQTSMYLCASSLFEQRAHQPQHFGDGTRLSIL.

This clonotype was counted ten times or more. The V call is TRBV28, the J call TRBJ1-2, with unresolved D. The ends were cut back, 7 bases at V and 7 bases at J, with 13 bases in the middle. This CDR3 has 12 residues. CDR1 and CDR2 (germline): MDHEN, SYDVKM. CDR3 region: CASTSSGSGYTF. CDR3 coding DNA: TGTGCCAGCACCTCATCCGGGAGTGGCTACACCTTC.

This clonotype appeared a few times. CDR3 sequence reads: CASTRAAQNTGELFF. The DNA for the CDR3 is TGTGCCAGCACACGGGCCGCCCAGAACACCGGGGAGCTGTTTTTT. The V gene is TRBV11-2, the J gene TRBJ2-2, with D unresolved. V lost 7 bases to trimming and J lost 1 base, with 13 bases between them. The CDR3 has 15 residues. CDR1 is SGHAT and CDR2 is FQNNGV in the germline V gene.

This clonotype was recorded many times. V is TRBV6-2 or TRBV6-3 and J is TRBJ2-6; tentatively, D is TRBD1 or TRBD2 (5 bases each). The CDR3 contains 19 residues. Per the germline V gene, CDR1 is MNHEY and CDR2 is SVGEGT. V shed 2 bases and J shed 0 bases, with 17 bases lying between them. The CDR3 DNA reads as TGTGCCAGCAGTTACCCCGCCGGGACCTCGAACTCTGGGGCCAACGTCCTGACTTTC. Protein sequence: CASSYPAGTSNSGANVLTF.

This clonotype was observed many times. The CDR3 DNA is TGTGCCAGTAGTATAGTCAGAGGGAATCAGCCCCAGCATTTT. As protein: CASSIVRGNQPQHF. The chain carries TRBV19 and TRBJ1-5; D uncertain. The CDR3 covers 14 residues. V was pared by 1 base and J by 4 bases, with 8 bases between. From germline, CDR1 is LNHDA and CDR2 SQIVND (reference sequence).

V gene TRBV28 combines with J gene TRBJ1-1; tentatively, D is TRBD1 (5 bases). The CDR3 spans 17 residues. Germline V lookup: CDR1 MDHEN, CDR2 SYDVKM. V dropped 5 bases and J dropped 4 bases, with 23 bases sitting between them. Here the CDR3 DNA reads TGTGCCAGCAGTGCCAGCCCCAGGGAAGTTAGGAGCACTGAAGCTTTCTTT. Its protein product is CASSASPREVRSTEAFF.

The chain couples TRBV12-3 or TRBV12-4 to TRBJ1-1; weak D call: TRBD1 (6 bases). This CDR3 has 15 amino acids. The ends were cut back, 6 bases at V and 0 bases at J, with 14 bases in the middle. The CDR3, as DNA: TGTGCCAGCAGACAGGGCGGGTTAATGAACACTGAAGCTTTCTTT. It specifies CASRQGGLMNTEAFF.

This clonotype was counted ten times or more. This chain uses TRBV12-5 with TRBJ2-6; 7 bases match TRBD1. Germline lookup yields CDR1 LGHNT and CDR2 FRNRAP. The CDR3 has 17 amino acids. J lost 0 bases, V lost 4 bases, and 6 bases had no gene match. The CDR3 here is CASGSWPGGSGANVLTF. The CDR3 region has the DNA TGTGCTAGTGGTTCTTGGCCAGGGGGCTCTGGGGCCAACGTCCTGACTTTC.

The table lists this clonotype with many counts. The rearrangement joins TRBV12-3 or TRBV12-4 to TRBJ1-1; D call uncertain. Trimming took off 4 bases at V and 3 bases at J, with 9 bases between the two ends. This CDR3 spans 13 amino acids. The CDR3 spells CASSSKGDTEAFF. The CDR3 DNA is TGTGCCAGCAGTTCAAAAGGTGACACTGAAGCTTTCTTT.

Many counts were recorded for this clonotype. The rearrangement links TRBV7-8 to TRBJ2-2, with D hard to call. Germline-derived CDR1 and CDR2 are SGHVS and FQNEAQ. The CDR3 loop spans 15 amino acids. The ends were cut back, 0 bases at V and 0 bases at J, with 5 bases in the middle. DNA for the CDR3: TGTGCCAGCAGCTTAGCTCTATCGAACACCGGGGAGCTGTTTTTT. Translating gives CASSLALSNTGELFF.

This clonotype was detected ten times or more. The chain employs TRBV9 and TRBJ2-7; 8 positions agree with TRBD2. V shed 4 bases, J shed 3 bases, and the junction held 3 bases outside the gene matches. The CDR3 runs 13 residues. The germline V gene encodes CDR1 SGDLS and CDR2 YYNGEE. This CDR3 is CASSPGGDYEQYF. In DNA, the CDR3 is TGTGCCAGCAGCCCCGGGGGGGACTACGAGCAGTACTTC.

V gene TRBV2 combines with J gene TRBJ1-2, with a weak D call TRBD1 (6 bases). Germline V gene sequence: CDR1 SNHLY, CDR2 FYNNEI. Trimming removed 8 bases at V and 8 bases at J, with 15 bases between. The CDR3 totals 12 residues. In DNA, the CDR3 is TGTGCCAGCCTGGAGGACAGAGGCGGCTACACCTTC. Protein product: CASLEDRGGYTF.

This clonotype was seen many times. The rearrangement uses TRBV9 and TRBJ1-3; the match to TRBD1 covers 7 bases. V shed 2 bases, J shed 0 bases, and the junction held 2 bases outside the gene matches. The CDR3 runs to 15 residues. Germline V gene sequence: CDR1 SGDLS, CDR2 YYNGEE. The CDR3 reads CASSVRGSSGNTIYF. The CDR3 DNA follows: TGTGCCAGCAGCGTCAGGGGGAGCTCTGGAAACACCATATATTTT.

CDR3 nucleotide sequence: TGTGCCAGCAGTCCATACTCCTCGGAGGCCAAAAACATTCAGTACTTC. It is translated as CASSPYSSEAKNIQYF. The chain is built from TRBV28 and TRBJ2-4; D is unresolved. Germline CDR1 is MDHEN and CDR2 is SYDVKM. CDR3 length: 16 amino acids. V lost 5 bases, J lost 1 base, and 15 bases lay in between.

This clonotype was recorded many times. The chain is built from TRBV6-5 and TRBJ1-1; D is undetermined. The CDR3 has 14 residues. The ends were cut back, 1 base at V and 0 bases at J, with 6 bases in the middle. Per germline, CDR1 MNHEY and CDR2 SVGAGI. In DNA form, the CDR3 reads TGTGCCAGCAGTTACTTTAGGGTGAACACTGAAGCTTTCTTT. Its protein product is CASSYFRVNTEAFF.

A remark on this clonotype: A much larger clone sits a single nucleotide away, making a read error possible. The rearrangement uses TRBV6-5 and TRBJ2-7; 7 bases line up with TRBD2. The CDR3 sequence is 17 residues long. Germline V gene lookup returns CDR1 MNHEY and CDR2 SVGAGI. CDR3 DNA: TGTGCCAGCGGTTACTCTTCCGGGACCGGGGGGTCCTACGAGCAGTACTTC. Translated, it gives CASGYSSGTGGSYEQYF.

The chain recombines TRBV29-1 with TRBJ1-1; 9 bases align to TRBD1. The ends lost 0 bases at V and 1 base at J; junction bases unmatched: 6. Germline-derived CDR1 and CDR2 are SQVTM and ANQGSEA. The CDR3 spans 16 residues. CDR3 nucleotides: TGCAGCGTTGAAGATCAACGGACAGGGGCGAACACTGAAGCTTTCTTT. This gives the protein CSVEDQRTGANTEAFF.

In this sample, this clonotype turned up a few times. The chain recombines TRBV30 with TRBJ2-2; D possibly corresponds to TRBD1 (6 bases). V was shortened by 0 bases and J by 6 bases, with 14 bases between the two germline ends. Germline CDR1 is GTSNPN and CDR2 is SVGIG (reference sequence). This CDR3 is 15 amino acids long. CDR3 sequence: CAWSVPLGTSGELFF. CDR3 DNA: TGTGCCTGGAGTGTACCCCTCGGGACATCCGGGGAGCTGTTTTTT. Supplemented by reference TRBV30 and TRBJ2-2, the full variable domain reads SQTIHQWPATLVQPVGSPLSLECTVEGTSNPNLYWYRQAAGRGLQLLFYSVGIGQISSEVPQNLSASRPQDRQFILSSKKLLLSDSGFYLCAWSVPLGTSGELFFGEGSRLTVL.